A selection of T cell receptor beta chains follows, all from one sample in a study of T cells in Graves' hyperthyroidism and ophthalmopathy. MiXCR, run by TCRdb on the multiplex PCR reads, gives a single entry per CDR3 protein. The profile shows just under 750,000 distinct CDR3 sequences, over 35% of them singletons. The sample consisted of blood. These receptor sequences come from a woman aged 40 to 55 with Graves' hyperthyroidism. The CDR3 runs from the conserved cysteine through the conserved F or W. The order of the fields is V gene, D gene, clone size, J gene, CDR3 DNA, CDR3 protein. A D gene is named only where the DNA matches it firmly. Some rows mark clone size as missing; the rest say once, few, many or name a class of expanded clone.

>TRBV7-9|.|.|TRBJ1-1
TGTGCCAGCAGTTCCTACGGGGAGAACACTGAAGCTTTCTTT
CASSSYGENTEAFF
>TRBV25-1|.|.|TRBJ1-3
TGTGCCAGTGACGGCTCTGGAAACACCATATATTTT
CASDGSGNTIYF
>TRBV29-1|.|once|TRBJ1-2
TGCAGCGTTGACGATCGGCAGGGCTACACCTTC
CSVDDRQGYTF
>TRBV10-1|.|many|TRBJ1-2
TGCGCCAGCAGTGAGCACACATCCTATGGCTACACCTTC
CASSEHTSYGYTF
>TRBV12-3/TRBV12-4|TRBD1|few|TRBJ1-1
TGTGCCAGCAGTTTACGAGACAGGGTGTCGGACACTGAAGCTTTCTTT
CASSLRDRVSDTEAFF
>TRBV7-2|.|.|TRBJ2-7
TGTGCCAGCAGCTTGGCCAAGTTCTACGAGCAGTACTTC
CASSLAKFYEQYF
>TRBV7-9|.|.|TRBJ2-5
TGTGCCAGCAGCTTATACACAACCCAAGAGACCCAGTACTTC
CASSLYTTQETQYF
>TRBV20-1|TRBD2|.|TRBJ2-7
TGCAGTGCTAGAGATGGTCGGGAGGCCGGGGAGCAGTACTTC
CSARDGREAGEQYF
>TRBV12-3/TRBV12-4|TRBD1|.|TRBJ2-5
TGTGCCAGCAGTCCTAGACCGGGACAGAACCAAGAGACCCAGTACTTC
CASSPRPGQNQETQYF
>TRBV7-2|.|many|TRBJ2-5
TGTGCCAGCAGCCAAGCCCGGGAAAAAGAGACCCAGTACTTC
CASSQAREKETQYF
>TRBV20-1|.|.|TRBJ1-2
TGCAGTGCTATGGGGCTAGCGGGGGGGAAGCTGACCTTC
CSAMGLAGGKLTF
>TRBV29-1|TRBD1|.|TRBJ2-7
TGCAGCGTTGCCCGGACAGGGTCAAGCCACGAGCAGTACTTC
CSVARTGSSHEQYF
>TRBV20-1|TRBD1|many|TRBJ1-1
TGCAGTGCCAGGACAGGCGTGAACATGAACACTGAAGCTTTCTTT
CSARTGVNMNTEAFF
>TRBV20-1|TRBD2|.|TRBJ2-7
TGCAGTGCTAGAGATAGCGGGAGGGTTGGAGAGATCGAGCAGTACTTC
CSARDSGRVGEIEQYF
>TRBV20-1|.|.|TRBJ1-5
TGCAGCGTAAATGTACAGGGCAGCAATCAGCCCCAGCATTTT
CSVNVQGSNQPQHF
>TRBV29-1|.|few|TRBJ2-7
TGCAGCGTTGAAGAGAGAGGACAGAACTCCTACGAGCAGTACTTC
CSVEERGQNSYEQYF
>TRBV7-8|.|.|TRBJ1-1
TGTGCCAGCAGCTTTTATTCCGGGGCCCGAAGGGTTGAAGCTTTCTTT
CASSFYSGARRVEAFF
>TRBV7-9|TRBD1|.|TRBJ1-1
TGTGCCAGCAGCTTTTATAACGGGACAGCTCGATCTATGAACACTGAAGCTTTCTTT
CASSFYNGTARSMNTEAFF
>TRBV28|.|.|TRBJ1-6
TGTGCCAGCACCCAGACAGGAGGCTCACCCCTCCACTTT
CASTQTGGSPLHF
>TRBV6-5|.|.|TRBJ1-6
TGTGCCAGCAGAATATGGGGTAGGAATTCACCCCTCCACTTT
CASRIWGRNSPLHF
>TRBV6-5|.|many|TRBJ1-4
TGTGCCAGCAGTTACGATGGATCTATGCATGAAAAACTGTTTTTT
CASSYDGSMHEKLFF
>TRBV10-2|TRBD1|.|TRBJ1-2
TGTGCCAGCTCACCGGTTATGGGACAGGGGATCGGCTACACCTTC
CASSPVMGQGIGYTF
>TRBV20-1|TRBD2|.|TRBJ2-5
TGCAGTGCTAGAGATGAGAGCGGGGTTCCCCCTCAGGAGACCCAGTACTTC
CSARDESGVPPQETQYF
>TRBV7-2|.|few|TRBJ2-3
TGTGCCAGCAGCTTAGCGGGAGGTGGGAATACGCAGTATTTT
CASSLAGGGNTQYF
>TRBV7-3|.|.|TRBJ2-5
TGTGCCAGCAGCCAGACCCCGGGACTGCAAGAGACCCAGTACTTC
CASSQTPGLQETQYF
>TRBV6-5|.|few|TRBJ2-7
TGTGCCAGCAAGCGACAGCAGGCCTCCTACGAGCAGTACTTC
CASKRQQASYEQYF
>TRBV11-2|TRBD1|.|TRBJ2-7
TGTGCCAGCAGCTACCGGGGACAGAGCTACTACGAGCAGTACTTC
CASSYRGQSYYEQYF
>TRBV15|.|many|TRBJ1-1
TGTGCCACCAGCAGGACAGACGGATTGAACACTGAAGCTTTCTTT
CATSRTDGLNTEAFF
>TRBV7-2|.|many|TRBJ1-5
TGTGCCAGCAGCCAGGATTCCTATCAGCCCCAGCATTTT
CASSQDSYQPQHF
>TRBV20-1|TRBD1|.|TRBJ1-6
TGCAGTGCCAGACAGGGGAATTCACCCCTCCACTTT
CSARQGNSPLHF
>TRBV5-8|.|.|TRBJ2-7
TGTGCCAGCAGCTCGCCTGGGGTCGACGAGCAGTACTTC
CASSSPGVDEQYF
>TRBV7-8|TRBD1|many|TRBJ2-7
TGTGCCAGCAGCTTAGAGAGGGGGCTCTACGAGCAGTACTTC
CASSLERGLYEQYF
>TRBV2|TRBD1|.|TRBJ2-7
TGTGCCAGCAGTGCACGGCCGGGACAGGACTCCGAGCAGTACTTC
CASSARPGQDSEQYF
>TRBV15|.|few|TRBJ1-5
TGTGCCACCAGCAGAGATTACGCAGGGTACAATCAGCCCCAGCATTTT
CATSRDYAGYNQPQHF
>TRBV29-1|.|many|TRBJ1-1
TGCAGCGTTGGACGGAGATTGAACACTGAAGCTTTCTTT
CSVGRRLNTEAFF
>TRBV9|TRBD1|.|TRBJ1-1
TGTGCCAGCAGCGTAGGACAGGGCGGAGAAGCTTTCTTT
CASSVGQGGEAFF
>TRBV19|TRBD1|few|TRBJ1-1
TGTGCCAGTAGTCCGTCTTTAGGGGGCTCTTTCTTT
CASSPSLGGSFF
>TRBV5-1|.|few|TRBJ2-5
TGCGCCAGCAGCAGGGTTTCGGAGACCCAGTACTTC
CASSRVSETQYF
>TRBV29-1|TRBD1|.|TRBJ2-7
TGCAGTCAAACCGGGACAGGGGGCTACGAGCAGTACTTC
CSQTGTGGYEQYF
>TRBV6-6|.|.|TRBJ2-5
TGTGCCAGCAGTTTCACCAAAGAGACCCAGTACTTC
CASSFTKETQYF
>TRBV19|TRBD1|.|TRBJ2-7
TGTGCCAGTAGCCCCGAGCCCGGGACAGGTTACGAGCAGTACTTC
CASSPEPGTGYEQYF
>TRBV2|.|.|TRBJ2-7
TGTGCCAGCAGTTTCCCTCCCTTAGACGGGCAGTACTTC
CASSFPPLDGQYF
>TRBV2|.|many|TRBJ1-1
TGTGCCAGCACCGCGGGGGGTCACACTGAAGCTTTCTTT
CASTAGGHTEAFF
>TRBV7-9|TRBD1|.|TRBJ1-5
TGTGCCAGCAGCGTCGGCCTTCAGGGGGGGGGAAATCAGCCCCAGCATTTT
CASSVGLQGGGNQPQHF
>TRBV20-1|.|once|TRBJ1-1
TGCAGTGCTCCCGGGACCTCGCTGAACACTGAAGCTTTCTTT
CSAPGTSLNTEAFF